This T cell receptor (beta chain) stems from a study of T cells in Graves' hyperthyroidism and ophthalmopathy. With respect to this clonotype: Its antigen is unidentified.

Amplification targeted TCR beta CDR3 regions from RNA transcripts. Carried out on the TCR CDR3, a first-round RT-PCR used the HTBI primer set. MiXCR, run by TCRdb on the multiplex PCR reads, gives a single entry per CDR3 protein. The sample has approximately 350,000 distinct CDR3 sequences; nearly 15% are singletons. Clinical symptoms, serum thyroxine, TRAb, thyroid ultrasound and orbital computed tomography established diagnosis. Using around 10 ml of fresh peripheral blood, PBMCs were prepared. Study findings and constraints: A model using 13 V-J features told ophthalmopathy apart from stable hyperthyroidism.

This CDR3 is 15 amino acids long. The V end lost 0 bases, the J end lost 7 bases, and 15 bases lay between the germline ends. Germline CDR1 is SGHTA and CDR2 is FQGNSA. This sequence joins TRBV7-2 and TRBJ1-2, with no clear D. This receptor was taken from a woman aged 60 to 75 with Graves' ophthalmopathy. Specimen: blood. This CDR3 is CASSLALGTRGGYTF. The CDR3, as DNA: TGTGCCAGCAGCTTAGCGCTCGGCACCCGGGGTGGCTACACCTTC.